This TCR beta chain appears in the sequencing data of a study of regulatory T cells in long-lasting Graves disease. General study points: Accuracy might have suffered from few samples.

This clonotype was seen repeatedly, ten times or more. Its antigen remains unknown. The ends were cut back, 4 bases at V and 7 bases at J, with 13 bases in the middle. This CDR3 has 13 residues. The germline V gene has CDR1 MDHEN and CDR2 SYDVKM. In building TCR beta libraries, iRepertoire HTBI primers were used together with Arm-PCR of CDR3 regions. Each CDR3 protein is one row after TCRdb ran MiXCR on the multiplex PCR reads. The sample has hundreds of thousands of distinct CDR3 sequences, under 20% seen once. Indicated time point: newly diagnosed GD, antithyroid drugs for less than 3 months. Following extraction of RNA from PBMCs, that RNA was used to make the TCR library. Graves' disease diagnosis used American Thyroid Association guidelines. These data are also associated with another study on T cells in Graves' hyperthyroidism and ophthalmopathy.

Source: peripheral blood mononuclear cells (PBMCs), taken at new diagnosis, from a patient treated with antithyroid drugs. The sequence was obtained from a woman aged 30 to 39 with Graves disease. This sequence joins TRBV28 and TRBJ1-2; TRBD1 might be the D (5 bases). The CDR3 DNA reads as TGTGCCAGCAGTTCCCAAGGGGCGGCTGGCTACACCTTC. Protein product: CASSSQGAAGYTF.